Each of the 17 T cell receptor beta chains below was sequenced from the same sample in a study of tissue T cells after allogeneic stem cell transplantation. The time point denotes: mouse harvest day 14 after allogeneic transplant. Tail vein injection delivered 10^7 T-cell-depleted bone marrow cells and 10^6 splenic CD5+ T cells. Libraries were prepared by immunoSEQ multiplex PCR; TCRdb keeps only in-frame clonotypes and omits some of them. The table lists some 5,000 clones, around 29% of them singletons. Sequenced material: skin. The receptors shown here come from a female BALB/c mouse given C57BL/6 T cells with graft-versus-host disease after an allogeneic hematopoietic cell transplant.

This clone is medium-sized by share. Because the CDR3's place on the DNA is in doubt, the DNA is left out and the CDR3 is given as listed by TCRdb. Genes and germline come from the mouse. V and J are TRBV23 and TRBJ2-3; the table calls TRBD2, which could not be checked here. The CDR3 sequence runs 17 residues, both termini included. The germline CDR1 and CDR2 sequences are KGHTA and FQNQQP. Here the CDR3 reads CSSSQSGWGGGAETLYF.

Comment on this clone: Here the gene names and germline are mouse. The CDR3 DNA, read in part, is TGTGCCAGCAGCCAGGACAGATCCTATAATTCGCCCCTCTAC. Its protein is CASSQDRSYNSPLY. The whole CDR3 sequence reads CASSQDRSYNSPLYF. The rearrangement links TRBV3 to TRBJ1-6, with D possibly matching TRBD1 (6 bases). The CDR3 extends 1 residue past the end of the read, so its final part is completed from the germline J gene. TRBJ1-6 is an ORF; its function is uncertain. Germline V CDR1 and CDR2: SNHLY, FYNGKV (reference sequence). The CDR3 runs 15 residues. V gave up 5 bases and J gave up 1 base, with 9 bases separating them.

This clone was found a few times. All gene names here are mouse names. Coverage ceases 1 residue before the CDR3 finishes, and the germline J gene fills in the end. This rearrangement joins TRBV3 to TRBJ1-3, with D possibly being TRBD1 (6 bases). Germline V gene data show CDR1 as SNHLY and CDR2 as FYNGKV (reference sequence). The CDR3 is 13 amino acids. V was pared by 5 bases and J by 1 base, with 6 bases between. CDR3 bases read: TGTGCCAGCAGCGGACAGTCTGGAAATACGCTCTAT. Residues: CASSGQSGNTLY. The whole CDR3 is CASSGQSGNTLYF.

Turning to this clone: Each gene name is a mouse one. Sequencing ends 1 residue short of the CDR3 end; the germline J gene provides the rest. The rearrangement uses TRBV5 and TRBJ2-7, with D possibly being TRBD1 (5 bases). V was clipped by 4 bases and J by 5 bases, with 9 bases between them. Germline CDR1 reads LGHNA; CDR2 reads YNLKQL (reference sequence). The CDR3 length is 12 residues. The part of the CDR3 DNA that was read is TGTGCCAGCAGCCCCCAAGGGGATGAACAGTAC. Protein product: CASSPQGDEQY. The CDR3, in full, reads CASSPQGDEQYF.

Relative to its sample, this clone is medium-sized. Genes and germline are mouse. The CDR3 sequence: CASSLYQGGDTQYF. The sequenced CDR3 bases are TGTGCCAGCAGTCTGTACCAGGGAGGCGACACCCAGTAC. The chain employs TRBV26 and TRBJ2-5; weak D call: TRBD1 (5 bases). The missing CDR3 end, 1 residue past where the read stops, is filled in from the germline J gene. Per germline, CDR1 KGHPV and CDR2 FQNQEV (reference sequence). Trimming stripped 1 base from V and 6 bases from J, with 11 bases between. The CDR3 is 14 amino acids.

Worth noting for this clone: Each gene name is a mouse one. Coverage ceases 1 residue before the CDR3 finishes, and the germline J gene fills in the end. V is TRBV12-1 and J is TRBJ2-3, with 9 bases lining up with TRBD2. Losses at the gene ends were 0 bases for V and 4 bases for J; bases not matched to a gene: 1. Looked up from germline, CDR1 is SGHSN and CDR2 is HYEKVE. The CDR3 is 14 residues long. The sequenced part of the CDR3 DNA is TGTGCCAGCTCTCTCGACTGGGGGACAGAAACGCTGTAT. The encoded protein is CASSLDWGTETLY. The complete CDR3 sequence is CASSLDWGTETLYF. Looking up the rest from reference TRBV12-1 and TRBJ2-3 gives the full variable domain: DSGVVQSPRHIIKEKGGRSVLTCIPISGHSNVVWYQQTLGKELKFLIQHYEKVERDKGFLPSRFSVQQFDDYHSEMNMSALELEDSAMYFCASSLDWGTETLYFGSGTRLTVL.

In its sample, this clone ranks as medium-sized (0.01 to 0.1%). Gene names are mouse gene names. The read comes to an end 1 residue before the CDR3 does, leaving the germline J gene to fill in the end. J is TRBJ2-4 and V is TRBV23; the table's D gene call, TRBD1, was not cross checked with the DNA. The CDR3 extends over 14 amino acids. Germline lookup yields CDR1 KGHTA and CDR2 FQNQQP. The part of the CDR3 DNA that was read is TGCTCCAGCAGTCAATCACAGGACAGGGACACCTTGTAC. This encodes CSSSQSQDRDTLY. The complete CDR3 protein is CSSSQSQDRDTLYF.

This clone was seen a few times. Any gene name here is a mouse gene name. Read sequence stops 1 residue before the CDR3 end, and the germline J gene provides the missing end. The V call is TRBV26, the J call TRBJ2-3, with 11 nucleotides matching TRBD2. The V gene's germline CDR1 is KGHPV and CDR2 FQNQEV (reference sequence). The CDR3 is made up of 14 amino acids. The J segment lost 6 bases and the V segment lost 6 bases, leaving 5 bases of the junction unmatched. This chain's CDR3 is CASSWDWGSETLYF. The part of the CDR3 DNA that was read is TGTGCCAGCAGCTGGGACTGGGGGTCGGAAACGCTGTAT.

In regard to this clone: Germline and genes here are mouse. The read terminates 1 residue before the CDR3 end, so the remaining end is supplied by the germline J gene. The chain is built from TRBV14 and TRBJ1-3; D remains ambiguous. The CDR3 runs to 15 residues. Germline CDR1 is SGHDT and CDR2 is FRDEAV. With 5 bases removed from V and 0 bases from J, the gap between germline ends came to 12 bases. CDR3 DNA (partial): TGTGCCAGCAGCCCCCTTCAACATTCTGGAAATACGCTCTAT. Amino acid sequence: CASSPLQHSGNTLY. The whole CDR3 is CASSPLQHSGNTLYF.

Of note for this clone: Gene names and germline match the mouse. The read terminates 1 residue before the CDR3 end, so the remaining end is supplied by the germline J gene. The rearrangement uses TRBV26 and TRBJ1-2; the D is unclear. There are 13 residues in the CDR3. V was clipped by 7 bases and J by 0 bases, with 9 bases between them. Germline CDR1 reads KGHPV; CDR2 reads FQNQEV (reference sequence). CDR3 in amino acids: CASTLTSNSDYTF. The covered CDR3 bases are TGTGCCAGCACCCTCACATCAAACTCCGACTACACC.

Of note for this clone: The gene names given are mouse names. The read stops 1 residue short of the end of the CDR3; the missing end is completed from the germline J gene. This sequence joins TRBV19 and TRBJ2-7; no clear D. CDR3 length: 13 residues. The germline V gene encodes CDR1 FNHDT and CDR2 SITEND (reference sequence). Trimming pared 4 bases from V and 0 bases from J, leaving 8 bases between. The CDR3 reads CASSAQSSYEQYF. The sequenced CDR3 bases are TGTGCCAGCAGTGCCCAAAGCTCCTATGAACAGTAC. Full variable domain (remainder filled in from reference TRBV19 and TRBJ2-7): GGIITQTPKFLIGQEGQKLTLKCQQNFNHDTMYWYRQDSGKGLRLIYYSITENDLQKGDLSEGYDASREKKSSFSLTVTSAQKNEMAVFLCASSAQSSYEQYFGPGTRLTVL.

On this clone itself: Gene names follow the mouse nomenclature. From the germline J gene comes the end of the CDR3, since the read stops 1 residue before it. The rearrangement links TRBV16 to TRBJ1-3, with 8 bases identical to TRBD1. In germline, CDR1 is SGHSA, CDR2 FRNQAP. The CDR3 loop spans 15 amino acids. With V trimmed by 5 bases and J by 1 base, 4 bases remained unmatched. The DNA read from the CDR3 is TGTGCAAGCAGCCCATGGACAGGGTCTGGAAATACGCTCTAT. It is translated as CASSPWTGSGNTLY. The full CDR3 protein is CASSPWTGSGNTLYF.

A remark on this clone: Gene names and germline match the mouse. Incomplete CDR3 DNA: TGCTCCAGCAGTCAATCGGGACAGGGGGCGGCAGAAACGCTGTAT. It translates to CSSSQSGQGAAETLY. The entire CDR3 sequence reads CSSSQSGQGAAETLYF. J is TRBJ2-3 and V is TRBV23; the table assigns TRBD1, which was not confirmed against the DNA. Coverage ceases 1 residue before the CDR3 finishes, and the germline J gene fills in the end. This CDR3 region has 16 residues. Germline-derived CDR1 and CDR2 are KGHTA and FQNQQP.

This clone was detected a few times. Germline and genes: mouse. The read terminates 1 residue ahead of where the CDR3 ends, so the germline J gene completes it. This chain links TRBV26 with TRBJ2-2; TRBD1 matches at 10 bases. Looked up from germline, CDR1 is KGHPV and CDR2 is FQNQEV (reference sequence). V lost 2 bases, J lost 4 bases, and 1 base stayed unmatched. This CDR3 has 15 amino acids. The sequenced CDR3 bases are TGTGCCAGCAGTCTGGGGACAGGGGCCACCGGGCAGCTCTAC. It codes for CASSLGTGATGQLY. The CDR3 in its entirety is CASSLGTGATGQLYF.

This clone was seen a few times. Gene names and germline refer to mouse. The sequenced fragment ends 1 residue before the CDR3 boundary, so the rest is inferred from the germline J gene. The chain couples TRBV5 to TRBJ1-1; tentatively, D is TRBD1 (5 bases). Per germline, CDR1 LGHNA and CDR2 YNLKQL (reference sequence). The CDR3 length is 12 residues. The germline V and J ends were trimmed by 2 bases and 8 bases, with 9 bases remaining between them. The part of the CDR3 DNA that was read is TGTGCCAGCAGCCAATGGGGGGAGGAAGTCTTC. Amino acids: CASSQWGEEVF. The whole CDR3 protein is CASSQWGEEVFF.

As regards this clone: Each gene name is a mouse one. Read data end 1 residue before the CDR3 end; the end is taken from the germline J gene. The rearrangement uses TRBV3 and TRBJ2-5; 11 bases line up with TRBD2. The CDR3 runs 15 residues. After removal of 5 bases from V and 6 bases from J, the junction contained 7 bases not matched to a gene. The germline V gene has CDR1 SNHLY and CDR2 FYNGKV (reference sequence). CDR3 sequence reads: CASSRNWGGADTQYF. CDR3 bases read: TGTGCCAGCAGCCGAAACTGGGGGGGCGCGGACACCCAGTAC.

This clone occurred a few times. Any gene name here is a mouse gene name. The read terminates 1 residue ahead of where the CDR3 ends, so the germline J gene completes it. V usage is TRBV12-1 and J usage is TRBJ2-2; TRBD1 aligns across 11 bases. CDR1 and CDR2 (germline): SGHSN, HYEKVE. The ends lost 1 base at V and 2 bases at J; junction bases unmatched: 2. The CDR3 spans 16 residues. This CDR3 reads CASSLWTGGNTGQLYF. The covered CDR3 bases are TGTGCCAGCTCTCTATGGACAGGGGGCAACACCGGGCAGCTCTAC.